This T cell receptor beta chain was recovered during a study of CD8+ T cells in alopecia areata. RNA extraction was followed by reverse transcription into cDNA, which acted as the sequencing template. TCRdb keeps only in-frame clones here, not all; method: immunoSEQ multiplex PCR. The sample holds some 110,000 clones, about 61% seen once. This CDR3 region has 16 residues. Germline trimming cut 6 bases from V and 0 bases from J; bases unmatched to any gene: 6. Looked up from germline, CDR1 is SGHRS and CDR2 is YFSETQ. General study points: Normal skin's resident alphabeta T cells are also sequenced in scalp samples. Against the mouse data, patients shared TCRs less clearly, possibly for HLA reasons. Normal scalp had lower clonality than lesional scalp, with alopecia totalis/universalis lesions showing this most strongly.

Sorting of PBMCs yielded the CD4+ and CD8+ T cells. About this clone: Its antigen remains unknown.

The sequenced sample was CD4+ T cells sorted from blood. The source of this sequence is a human donor in good health. The rearrangement links TRBV5-1 to TRBJ2-7; 13 nucleotides line up with TRBD2. CDR3 sequence reads: CASKPGLAGSSYEQYF. CDR3 in DNA: TGCGCCAGCAAACCGGGACTAGCGGGGAGCTCCTACGAGCAGTACTTC.